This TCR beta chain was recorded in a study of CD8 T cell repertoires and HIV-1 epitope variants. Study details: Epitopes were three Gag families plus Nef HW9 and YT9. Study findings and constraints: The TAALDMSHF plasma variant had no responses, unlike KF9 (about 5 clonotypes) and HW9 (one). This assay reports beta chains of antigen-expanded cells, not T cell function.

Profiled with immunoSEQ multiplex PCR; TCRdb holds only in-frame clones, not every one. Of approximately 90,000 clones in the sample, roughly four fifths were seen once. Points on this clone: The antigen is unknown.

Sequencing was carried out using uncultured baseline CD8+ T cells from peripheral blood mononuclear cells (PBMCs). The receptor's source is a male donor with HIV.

CDR3: CASSLYSSTEAFF. The CDR3 DNA is TGTGCCAGCAGTTTATACAGTAGCACTGAAGCTTTCTTT. The J gene is TRBJ1-1, the V gene TRBV28; D ambiguous. V gave up 1 base and J gave up 4 bases, with 7 bases separating them. From germline, CDR1 is MDHEN and CDR2 SYDVKM. This CDR3 has 13 amino acids.